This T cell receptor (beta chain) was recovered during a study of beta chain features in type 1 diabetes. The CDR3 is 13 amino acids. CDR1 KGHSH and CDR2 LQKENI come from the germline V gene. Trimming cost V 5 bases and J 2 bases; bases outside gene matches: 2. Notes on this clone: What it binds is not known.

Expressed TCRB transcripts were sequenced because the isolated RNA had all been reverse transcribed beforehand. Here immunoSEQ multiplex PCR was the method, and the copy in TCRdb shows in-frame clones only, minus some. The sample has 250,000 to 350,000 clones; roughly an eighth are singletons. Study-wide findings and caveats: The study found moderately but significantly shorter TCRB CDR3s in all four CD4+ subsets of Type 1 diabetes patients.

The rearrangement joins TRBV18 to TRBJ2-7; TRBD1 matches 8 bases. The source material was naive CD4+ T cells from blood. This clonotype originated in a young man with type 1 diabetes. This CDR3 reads CASSADRAYEQYF. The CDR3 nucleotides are TGTGCCAGCTCAGCGGACAGGGCCTACGAGCAGTACTTC.